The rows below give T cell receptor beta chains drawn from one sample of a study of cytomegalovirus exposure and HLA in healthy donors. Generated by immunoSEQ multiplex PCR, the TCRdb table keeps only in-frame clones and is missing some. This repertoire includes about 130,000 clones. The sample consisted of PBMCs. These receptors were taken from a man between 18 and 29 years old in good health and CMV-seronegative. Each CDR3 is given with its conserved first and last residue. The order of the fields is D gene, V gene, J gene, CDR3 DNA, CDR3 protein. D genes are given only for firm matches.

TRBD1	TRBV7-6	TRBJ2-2	TGTGCCAGCAGCCTCGGGACAGCCCAGCCCGGGGAGCTGTTTTTT	CASSLGTAQPGELFF
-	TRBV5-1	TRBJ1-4	TGCGCCAGCAGCTTGGCAGGGTCCGGGGAAAAACTGTTTTTT	CASSLAGSGEKLFF
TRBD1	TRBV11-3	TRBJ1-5	TGTGCCAGCATCATGTACCGGGACAGGGGTCCCCTCAATCAGCCCCAGCATTTT	CASIMYRDRGPLNQPQHF
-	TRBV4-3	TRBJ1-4	TGCGCCAGCAGCCAAAGTTATCGGGGGAAACTGTTTTTT	CASSQSYRGKLFF
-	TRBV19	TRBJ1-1	TGTGCCAGTGACGGGACACCGAACACTGAAGCTTTCTTT	CASDGTPNTEAFF
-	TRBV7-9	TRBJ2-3	TGTGCCAGCAGCTCTGGAAGGGGCGATACGCAGTATTTT	CASSSGRGDTQYF
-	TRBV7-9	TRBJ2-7	TGTGCCAGCAGCTTATACGGGGGGCGCGGTTACGAGCAGTACTTC	CASSLYGGRGYEQYF
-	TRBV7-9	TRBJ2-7	TGTGCCAGCAGCTCACCTAAGACAGGCCCCTACTACGGGCAGTACTTC	CASSSPKTGPYYGQYF
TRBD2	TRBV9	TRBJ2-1	TGTGCCAGCAGCGTAGTTAGCGGGGACTACAATGAGCAGTTCTTC	CASSVVSGDYNEQFF
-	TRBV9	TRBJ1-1	TGTGCCAGCAGCATCTCAGGGTCTGACACTGAAGCTTTCTTT	CASSISGSDTEAFF
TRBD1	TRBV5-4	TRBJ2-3	TGTGCCAGCAGCTTGGGAGGGGGCGCCTTCACAGATACGCAGTATTTT	CASSLGGGAFTDTQYF